A single sample gave rise to the 30 T cell receptor beta chains below, sequenced in a study of molecular identifiers for immune sequencing clone quantification. Each CDR3 protein gets one entry after TCRdb re-called the PCR reads with MiXCR. The sample consists of just under 650,000 distinct CDR3 sequences, 20% of them appearing once. The source material was naive CD8+ T cells from blood, with Jurkat cell RNA spiked in. Indicated subset: FACS-sorted CD8+CD4-CCR7+CD45RA+ naive T cells. Receptors were obtained from a human donor in good health. Some libraries in this study had Jurkat cell RNA spiked in.

In regard to this clonotype: This sequence may be a read error, since a much larger clone differs from it by one base. The V call is TRBV19, the J call TRBJ2-7; TRBD2 matches 7 bases. V lost 2 bases to trimming and J lost 4 bases; unmatched junction nucleotides: 5. The germline gives CDR1 LNHDA, CDR2 SQIVND (reference sequence). The CDR3 spans 14 residues. The CDR3 coding sequence is TGTGCCAGTAGTATAAGCCCGGGGGGTTACGAGCAGTACTTC. Encoded protein: CASSISPGGYEQYF. Full variable domain (rest looked up from reference TRBV19 and TRBJ2-7): DGGITQSPKYLFRKEGQNVTLSCEQNLNHDAMYWYRQDPGQGLRLIYYSQIVNDFQKGDIAEGYSVSREKKESFPLTVTSAQKNPTAFYLCASSISPGGYEQYFGPGTRLTVT.

The rearrangement links TRBV6-2 or TRBV6-3 to TRBJ2-1; D is perhaps TRBD2 (7 bases). CDR1 is MNHEY, CDR2 SVGEGT, per germline. Trimming shortened V by 4 bases and J by 9 bases, and 13 bases separated the two germline ends. CDR3 length equals 13 residues. The DNA of the CDR3 is TGTGCCAGCAGTTGGGGGGGGCTAGGTGAGCAGTTCTTC. It is translated as CASSWGGLGEQFF.

This clonotype was counted only a few times. This chain joins TRBV25-1 and TRBJ2-5, with D uncertain. Trimming cost V 1 base and J 5 bases, with 20 bases left between them. This CDR3 has 17 residues. The V gene's germline CDR1 is MGHDK and CDR2 SYGVNS. This CDR3 reads CASSESAVRWGQETQYF. The CDR3 DNA reads as TGTGCCAGCAGTGAATCGGCTGTACGCTGGGGTCAGGAGACCCAGTACTTC.

On this clonotype: One base away lies a much larger clone, so this may be a sequencing read error. This CDR3 reads CSARGPSGIGTDTQYF. CDR3 DNA sequence: TGCAGTGCTAGAGGTCCGAGCGGAATAGGCACAGATACGCAGTATTTT. The chain is built from TRBV20-1 and TRBJ2-3; tentative D call: TRBD2 (5 bases). Germline V gives CDR1 DFQATT, CDR2 SNEGSKA (reference sequence). V was shortened by 1 base and J by 1 base, with 15 bases between the two germline ends. There are 16 residues in the CDR3.

This clonotype was seen a few times. The chain employs TRBV4-3 and TRBJ2-2; 9 positions match TRBD2. The junction had 6 bases not matched to a gene; V was cut back by 0 bases and J by 1 base. Germline lookup yields CDR1 LGHNA and CDR2 YSLEER. There are 18 residues in the CDR3. The CDR3 loop is CASSQDFSGGVNTGELFF. For the CDR3, the DNA is TGCGCCAGCAGCCAAGATTTTAGCGGGGGAGTGAACACCGGGGAGCTGTTTTTT.

The chain carries TRBV20-1 and TRBJ2-5; no clear D. The CDR3 has 13 residues. The germline V and J ends were trimmed by 1 base and 3 bases, with 9 bases remaining between them. CDR1 DFQATT and CDR2 SNEGSKA come from the germline V gene (reference sequence). This CDR3 is CSARAQNEETQYF. The CDR3 region has the DNA TGCAGTGCTAGAGCACAGAATGAAGAGACCCAGTACTTC.

In its sample, this clonotype was seen many times. This chain links TRBV5-5 with TRBJ2-5; the D is unclear. Germline loops: CDR1 SGHKS, CDR2 YYEKEE (reference sequence). The V end was cut by 5 bases, the J end by 1 base, with 3 bases between. CDR3 size: 11 residues. In nucleotides, the CDR3 is TGTGCCAGCAGGGCCCAAGAGACCCAGTACTTC. Amino acid sequence: CASRAQETQYF.

This clonotype was seen repeatedly, ten times or more. The chain uses TRBV10-3 and TRBJ2-3; D is unclear. The CDR3 consists of 12 residues. V lost 4 bases and J 6 bases, leaving 8 bases between the germline ends. From germline, CDR1 is ENHRY and CDR2 SYGVKD. CDR3 DNA: TGTGCCATCAGTGGGGCCCGGGATACGCAGTATTTT. Translating it yields CAISGARDTQYF.

This clonotype has a handful of counts. A much larger clone is a single base away; this may be a read error. The gene calls are TRBV29-1 and TRBJ2-5; D ambiguous. Germline assignment: CDR1 SQVTM and CDR2 ANQGSEA. The CDR3 is 14 residues long. The CDR3 protein is CGVDGTPPGETQYF. The CDR3 nucleotides are TGCGGCGTTGACGGTACACCCCCCGGAGAGACCCAGTACTTC.

The sample holds a few counts of this clonotype. CDR3 protein: CASSPRTSGANTGELFF. In DNA form, the CDR3 reads TGTGCCAGCAGCCCTCGGACTAGCGGGGCGAACACCGGGGAGCTGTTTTTT. The chain combines TRBV11-3 with TRBJ2-2; 12 bases agree with TRBD2. The J segment lost 0 bases and the V segment lost 5 bases, leaving 4 bases of the junction unmatched. Germline V gives CDR1 SGHNT, CDR2 YENEEA. The CDR3 has 17 residues.

In its sample, this clonotype was seen many times. This chain uses TRBV4-3 with TRBJ2-2; tentative D call: TRBD1 (5 bases). Germline CDR1 reads LGHNA; CDR2 reads YSLEER. V was cut by 0 bases and J by 3 bases, with 11 bases left in between. This CDR3 comprises 16 residues. The CDR3 bases are TGCGCCAGCAGCCAAGAATTTGGGGCCTACACCGGGGAGCTGTTTTTT. Its protein product is CASSQEFGAYTGELFF.

Details on this clonotype: One base away lies a much larger clone, so this may be a sequencing read error. This sequence joins TRBV6-2 or TRBV6-3 and TRBJ2-7; D is perhaps TRBD2 (6 bases). This CDR3 region has 17 residues. The germline gives CDR1 MNHEY, CDR2 SVGEGT. Deletions cut 5 bases from V and 7 bases from J, with 27 bases between. CDR3 sequence: CASSLPLTWGDGGEQYF. The CDR3 region has the DNA TGTGCCAGCAGTCTCCCGCTCACCTGGGGCGACGGGGGTGAGCAGTACTTC.

This clonotype was detected ten times or more. This chain joins TRBV14 and TRBJ2-3, with 7 bases that match TRBD1. Germline assignment: CDR1 SGHDN and CDR2 FVKESK. The V and J ends lost 3 bases and 0 bases, in that order; junction bases with no gene match: 9. There are 17 residues in the CDR3. Here the CDR3 reads CASSHSGTVMSTDTQYF. CDR3 nucleotides: TGTGCCAGCAGCCATTCAGGGACAGTAATGAGCACAGATACGCAGTATTTT.

This clonotype was seen a few times. The chain couples TRBV5-1 to TRBJ2-7; TRBD2 matches 9 bases. CDR1 SGHRS and CDR2 YFSETQ come from the germline V gene. V lost 4 bases to trimming and J lost 2 bases; unmatched junction nucleotides: 7. The CDR3 runs to 15 residues. The CDR3 sequence: CASSPGLASPYEQYF. DNA of the CDR3: TGCGCCAGCAGCCCCGGACTAGCGAGCCCCTACGAGCAGTACTTC.

This clonotype was detected ten times or more. The gene calls are TRBV6-5 and TRBJ2-1; 10 bases are a match to TRBD2. J lost 1 base, V lost 5 bases, and 8 bases had no gene match. The CDR3 spans 17 residues. Germline CDR1 is MNHEY and CDR2 is SVGAGI. CDR3 nucleotide sequence: TGTGCCAGCAGTACCCGTCTAGCGGGGGAGTCCTACAATGAGCAGTTCTTC. Translated, it gives CASSTRLAGESYNEQFF.

There are many counts of this clonotype. The genes are TRBV7-6 and TRBJ2-7, with unresolved D. The CDR3 runs to 13 residues. CDR1 is SGHVS and CDR2 is FNYEAQ in the germline V gene. The V and J ends lost 3 bases and 1 base respectively, with 7 bases between them. This CDR3 is CASSFGESYEQYF. CDR3 DNA sequence: TGTGCCAGCAGCTTTGGGGAATCCTACGAGCAGTACTTC.

This clonotype has ten or more counts. The chain carries TRBV25-1 and TRBJ2-7, with D unclear. The CDR3 is 13 amino acids. Germline V gene data show CDR1 as MGHDK and CDR2 as SYGVNS. V dropped 7 bases and J dropped 5 bases, with 15 bases sitting between them. CDR3 sequence: CASTPTDMDEQYF. The CDR3 nucleotides read TGTGCCAGCACCCCCACCGATATGGACGAGCAGTACTTC.

A remark on this clonotype: A clone one base away is much larger, so this may be a read error. The chain recombines TRBV6-5 with TRBJ1-1; tentative D call: TRBD1 (6 bases). Per germline, CDR1 MNHEY and CDR2 SVGAGI. V shed 6 bases and J shed 7 bases, with 12 bases lying between them. The CDR3 has 12 residues. CDR3: CASSPNRVEAFF. The CDR3, as DNA: TGTGCCAGCAGCCCGAACAGGGTTGAAGCTTTCTTT.

This clonotype appeared many times. The V and J genes are TRBV28 and TRBJ2-7; D remains unclear. Germline V gives CDR1 MDHEN, CDR2 SYDVKM. The CDR3 is 12 residues long. With 6 bases removed from V and 3 bases from J, the gap between germline ends came to 9 bases. CDR3 amino acids: CASRHDNYEQYF. The CDR3 DNA sequence: TGTGCCAGCAGACATGACAACTACGAGCAGTACTTC.

This chain joins TRBV5-4 and TRBJ2-5; D gene ambiguous. Germline V gives CDR1 SGHNT, CDR2 YYREEE (reference sequence). Deletions cut 2 bases from V and 5 bases from J, with 13 bases between. The CDR3 loop spans 14 amino acids. This CDR3 reads CASSFGAPAETQYF. The CDR3, as DNA: TGTGCCAGCAGCTTTGGTGCACCCGCGGAGACCCAGTACTTC.

At least ten counts were recorded for this clonotype. V is TRBV4-3 and J is TRBJ1-2, with D maybe TRBD1 (5 bases). V was pared by 0 bases and J by 2 bases, with 16 bases between. This CDR3 region has 17 residues. The germline gives CDR1 LGHNA, CDR2 YSLEER. The CDR3 sequence: CASSQDWSGTENYGYTF. CDR3 bases: TGCGCCAGCAGCCAAGATTGGTCAGGGACGGAAAACTATGGCTACACCTTC.

The sample holds many counts of this clonotype. V gene TRBV7-9 combines with J gene TRBJ1-1, with D unclear. V was cut by 1 base and J by 4 bases, with 10 bases left in between. This CDR3 is built from 14 residues. Germline V gene lookup returns CDR1 SEHNR and CDR2 FQNEAQ (reference sequence). The CDR3 region is CASSLVGAGTEAFF. The CDR3 nucleotides read TGTGCCAGCAGCTTAGTTGGAGCGGGCACTGAAGCTTTCTTT. The whole variable domain, filled in from reference TRBV7-9 and TRBJ1-1, reads DTGVSQNPRHKITKRGQNVTFRCDPISEHNRLYWYRQTLGQGPEFLTYFQNEAQLEKSRLLSDRFSAERPKGSFSTLEIQRTEQGDSAMYLCASSLVGAGTEAFFGQGTRLTVV.

As for this clonotype: A much larger clone differs by one base, so this may be a read error. The chain is built from TRBV9 and TRBJ2-7; 9 bases are shared with TRBD1. This CDR3 comprises 15 residues. Germline loops: CDR1 SGDLS, CDR2 YYNGEE. The CDR3 sequence: CAGSVEGTGTYEQYF. The CDR3 DNA reads as TGTGCCGGCAGCGTAGAGGGGACAGGGACCTACGAGCAGTACTTC.

This clonotype was observed a handful of times. Just one base apart from a much larger clone, this may be a read error. The chain joins TRBV9 to TRBJ2-3, with unresolved D. The V gene's germline CDR1 is SGDLS and CDR2 YYNGEE. Trimming took 3 bases from V and 1 from J, leaving 6 bases between them. This CDR3 comprises 13 residues. The CDR3 spells CASSALRTDTQYF. DNA of the CDR3: TGTGCCAGCAGCGCCCTACGCACAGATACGCAGTATTTT. Combining the CDR3 with reference TRBV9 and TRBJ2-3 gives the whole variable domain DSGVTQTPKHLITATGQRVTLRCSPRSGDLSVYWYQQSLDQGLQFLIQYYNGEERAKGNILERFSAQQFPDLHSELNLSSLELGDSALYFCASSALRTDTQYFGPGTRLTVL.

This clonotype was seen at least ten times. The rearrangement links TRBV20-1 to TRBJ2-7; D unresolved. CDR1 is DFQATT and CDR2 is SNEGSKA in the germline V gene (reference sequence). Trimming removed 0 bases at V and 2 bases at J, with 11 bases between. The CDR3 is 14 residues long. The CDR3 nucleotides read TGCAGTGCTAGAGATGATAGTTCTACCTACGAGCAGTACTTC. It encodes CSARDDSSTYEQYF.

This clonotype was counted ten times or more. V gene TRBV6-2 or TRBV6-3 combines with J gene TRBJ2-5, with a possible D match to TRBD1 (5 bases). This CDR3 has 15 amino acids. V was pared by 2 bases and J by 6 bases, with 16 bases between. CDR1 MNHEY and CDR2 SVGEGT come from the germline V gene. The CDR3 nucleotides are TGTGCCAGCAGTTACGGCCCGGAAGGACAAAAGACCCAGTACTTC. It translates to CASSYGPEGQKTQYF.

This clonotype was seen more than once but under ten times. The CDR3 region has the DNA TGTGCCAGCAGTGAATGGGATAGCTCTAGCACAGATACGCAGTATTTT. Translating it yields CASSEWDSSSTDTQYF. This chain connects TRBV6-1 to TRBJ2-3; D is undetermined. The CDR3 spans 16 residues. Trimming pared 2 bases from V and 0 bases from J, leaving 12 bases between. Germline CDR1 and CDR2: MNHNS and SASEGT.

About this clonotype itself: This sequence may be a read error, since a much larger clone differs from it by one base. DNA of the CDR3: TGTGCCAGCAGTTTCGGACTAGCGGGACTCGCCGGGGAGCTGTTTTTT. Protein sequence: CASSFGLAGLAGELFF. The chain recombines TRBV28 with TRBJ2-2; 12 positions match TRBD2. CDR1 is MDHEN, CDR2 SYDVKM, per germline. CDR3 length: 16 residues. With 3 bases clipped from V and 6 bases from J, the junction kept 5 bases outside the gene matches.

This clonotype turned up a few times. The DNA for the CDR3 is TGTGCCATCAGTGAGTCGAAGGGGGCGGGCACTGAAGCTTTCTTT. It codes for CAISESKGAGTEAFF. V is TRBV10-3 and J is TRBJ1-1; TRBD1 aligns across 7 bases. Germline loops: CDR1 ENHRY, CDR2 SYGVKD. The V gene end was trimmed by 0 bases and the J gene end by 4 bases; junction bases not matched to a gene: 5. The CDR3 consists of 15 residues.

The rearrangement links TRBV6-5 to TRBJ1-1, with D hard to call. V was shortened by 7 bases and J by 10 bases, with 13 bases between the two germline ends. This CDR3 spans 11 amino acids. The germline CDR1 and CDR2 sequences are MNHEY and SVGAGI. CDR3 sequence reads: CASTLGESAFF. The CDR3 DNA reads TGTGCCAGCACGCTCGGGGAGTCAGCTTTCTTT.